This T cell receptor (beta chain) was obtained from a study of beta chain features in type 1 diabetes. Sorted populations all exceeded 98% purity. Note on this clone: The target antigen is unknown.

The germline V gene encodes CDR1 LNHDA and CDR2 SQIVND (reference sequence). The CDR3 consists of 15 residues. V was cut by 6 bases and J by 2 bases, with 16 bases left in between. The entirety of the isolated RNA underwent reverse transcription, so expressed TCRB transcripts were sequenced. The data were produced by immunoSEQ multiplex PCR, yet TCRdb's version contains in-frame clones alone and is incomplete. The sample carries around 340,000 clones, 8% recorded once. Study-wide points: Because the template was cDNA, high-expressing cells might be over-represented. PCR may have favored shorter templates equally in patients and controls. Type 1 diabetes patients had TCRB CDR3s that were shorter (moderately but significantly so) in all four CD4+ subsets.

V gene TRBV19 combines with J gene TRBJ1-1; D is perhaps TRBD1 (6 bases). Sequencing used central memory CD4+ T cells from blood. This sequence originates from a woman aged 18-30 years in good health. Here the CDR3 reads CASRVLNRENTEAFF. CDR3 nucleotides: TGTGCCAGTAGAGTCCTGAACAGGGAAAACACTGAAGCTTTCTTT.